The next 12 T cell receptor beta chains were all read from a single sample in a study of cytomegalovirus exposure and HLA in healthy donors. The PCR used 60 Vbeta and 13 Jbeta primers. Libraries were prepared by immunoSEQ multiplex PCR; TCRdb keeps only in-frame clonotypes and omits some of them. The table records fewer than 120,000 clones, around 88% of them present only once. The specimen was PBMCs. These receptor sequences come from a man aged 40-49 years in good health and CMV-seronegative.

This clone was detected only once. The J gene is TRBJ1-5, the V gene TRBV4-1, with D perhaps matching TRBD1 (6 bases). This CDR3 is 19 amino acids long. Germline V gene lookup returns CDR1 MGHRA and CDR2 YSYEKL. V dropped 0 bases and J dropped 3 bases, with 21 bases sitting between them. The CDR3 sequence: CASSQDVIGGGGPNQPQHF. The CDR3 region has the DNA TGCGCCAGCAGCCAAGACGTGATAGGAGGGGGGGGACCCAATCAGCCCCAGCATTTT.

CDR3 in DNA: TGTGCCACCCGAAGCGGGGGGGCCGGACCAGATACGCAGTATTTT. Translating gives CATRSGGAGPDTQYF. The gene calls are TRBV19 and TRBJ2-3; the match to TRBD2 covers 10 bases. Trimming took 10 bases from V and 4 from J; bases not matched to a gene: 11. Germline V gene sequence: CDR1 LNHDA, CDR2 SQIVND (reference sequence). The CDR3 consists of 15 residues.

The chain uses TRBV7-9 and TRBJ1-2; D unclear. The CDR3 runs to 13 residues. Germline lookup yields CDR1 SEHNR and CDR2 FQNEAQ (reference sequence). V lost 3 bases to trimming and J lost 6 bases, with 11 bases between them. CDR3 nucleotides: TGTGCCAGCAGCTTCGCAACAGTTCATGGCTACACCTTC. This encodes CASSFATVHGYTF.

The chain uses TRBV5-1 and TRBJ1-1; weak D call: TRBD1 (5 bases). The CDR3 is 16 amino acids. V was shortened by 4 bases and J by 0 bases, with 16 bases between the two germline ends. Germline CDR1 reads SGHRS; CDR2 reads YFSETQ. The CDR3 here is CASSRGEGGMNTEAFF. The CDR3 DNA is TGCGCCAGCAGCCGGGGCGAGGGCGGGATGAACACTGAAGCTTTCTTT.

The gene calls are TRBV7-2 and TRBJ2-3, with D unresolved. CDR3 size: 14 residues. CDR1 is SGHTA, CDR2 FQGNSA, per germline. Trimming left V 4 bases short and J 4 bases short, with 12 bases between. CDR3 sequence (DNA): TGTGCCAGCAGCTCGTCTATAAGTTCAGATACGCAGTATTTT. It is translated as CASSSSISSDTQYF.

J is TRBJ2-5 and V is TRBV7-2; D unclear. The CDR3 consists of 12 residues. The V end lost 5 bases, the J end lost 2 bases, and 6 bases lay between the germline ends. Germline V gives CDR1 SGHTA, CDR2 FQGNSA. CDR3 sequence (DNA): TGTGCCAGCAGCAGAGATCAAGAGACCCAGTACTTC. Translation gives CASSRDQETQYF.

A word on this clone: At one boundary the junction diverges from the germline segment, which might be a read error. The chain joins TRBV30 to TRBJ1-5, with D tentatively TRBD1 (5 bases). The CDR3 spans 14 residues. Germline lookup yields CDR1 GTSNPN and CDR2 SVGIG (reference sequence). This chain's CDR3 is CAWSGRGSTQPQHF. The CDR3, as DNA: TGTGCCTGGAGTGGGAGGGGTAGCACTCAGCCCCAGCATTTT.

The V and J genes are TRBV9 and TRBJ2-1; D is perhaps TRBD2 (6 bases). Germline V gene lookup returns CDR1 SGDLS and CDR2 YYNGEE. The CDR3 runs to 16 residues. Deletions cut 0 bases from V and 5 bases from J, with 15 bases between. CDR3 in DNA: TGTGCCAGCAGCGTAGATCCGCGGGGCGAGAACAATGAGCAGTTCTTC. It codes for CASSVDPRGENNEQFF.

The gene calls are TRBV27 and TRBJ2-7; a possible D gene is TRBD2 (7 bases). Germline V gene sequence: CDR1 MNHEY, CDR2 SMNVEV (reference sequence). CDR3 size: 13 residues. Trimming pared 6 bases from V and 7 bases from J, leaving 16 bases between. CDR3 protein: CASSLGGPGEQYF. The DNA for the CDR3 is TGTGCCAGCAGCCTGGGGGGGCCGGGGGAGCAGTACTTC.

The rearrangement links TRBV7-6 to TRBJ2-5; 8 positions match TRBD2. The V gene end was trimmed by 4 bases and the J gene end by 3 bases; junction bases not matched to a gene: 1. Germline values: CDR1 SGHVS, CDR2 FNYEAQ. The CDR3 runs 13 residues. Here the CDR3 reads CASSSLAEETQYF. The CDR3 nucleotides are TGTGCCAGCAGCTCACTAGCGGAAGAGACCCAGTACTTC.

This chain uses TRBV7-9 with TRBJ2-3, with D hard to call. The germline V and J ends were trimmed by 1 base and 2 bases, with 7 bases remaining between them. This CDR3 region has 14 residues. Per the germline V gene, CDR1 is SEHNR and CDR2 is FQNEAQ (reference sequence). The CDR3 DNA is TGTGCCAGCAGCTTAGTCAGGCCCACAGATACGCAGTATTTT. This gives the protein CASSLVRPTDTQYF.

This CDR3 is CASSPQGQGSHEQYF. In DNA, the CDR3 is TGCGCCAGCAGCCCCCAGGGACAGGGTTCCCACGAGCAGTACTTC. The gene calls are TRBV5-1 and TRBJ2-7; TRBD1 agrees at 9 bases. The V gene end was trimmed by 4 bases and the J gene end by 5 bases; junction bases not matched to a gene: 10. The CDR3 consists of 15 residues. Germline values: CDR1 SGHRS, CDR2 YFSETQ.